Listed here are 32 T cell receptor beta chains from one sample, sequenced in a study of response to subunit inactivated influenza vaccine. TCRdb re-called the RT-PCR reads with MiXCR, one entry per CDR3 protein. The sample lists fewer than 750,000 distinct CDR3 sequences; about 15% were seen once. Sequencing was performed on PBMCs from blood, taken 12 days after vaccination. The receptor set was obtained from a man in his fifties who received an inactivated influenza vaccine.

This clonotype came up a few times. The chain joins TRBV3-1 to TRBJ2-5; D gene uncertain. V was shortened by 0 bases and J by 4 bases, with 15 bases between the two germline ends. The CDR3 has 16 amino acids. Germline V gene lookup returns CDR1 LGHDT and CDR2 YNNKEL (reference sequence). The CDR3 sequence: CASSQDGVGNRETQYF. The CDR3 region has the DNA TGTGCCAGCAGCCAAGATGGAGTGGGGAACCGAGAGACCCAGTACTTC.

The CDR3 here is CAISATTSGPSYEQYF. The DNA for the CDR3 is TGTGCCATCAGTGCTACCACTAGCGGCCCCTCCTACGAGCAGTACTTC. The chain combines TRBV10-3 with TRBJ2-7; 8 bases match TRBD2. Per the germline V gene, CDR1 is ENHRY and CDR2 is SYGVKD. Trimming took 4 bases from V and 0 from J; bases not matched to a gene: 8. CDR3 length: 16 amino acids.

The rearrangement links TRBV7-2 to TRBJ1-4; the match to TRBD1 covers 8 bases. From germline, CDR1 is SGHTA and CDR2 FQGNSA. The CDR3 length is 13 residues. The V gene end was trimmed by 5 bases and the J gene end by 8 bases; junction bases not matched to a gene: 4. The CDR3 loop is CASSPRQGEKLFF. CDR3 sequence (DNA): TGTGCCAGCAGCCCCCGACAGGGGGAAAAACTGTTTTTT.

The genes are TRBV29-1 and TRBJ2-5, with D unclear. Germline lookup yields CDR1 SQVTM and CDR2 ANQGSEA. This CDR3 spans 10 amino acids. V was cut by 5 bases and J by 5 bases, with 6 bases left in between. CDR3 in DNA: TGCAGCGTTAGGGCGGAGACCCAGTACTTC. Translation: CSVRAETQYF.

This clonotype was observed a few times. The chain joins TRBV6-6 to TRBJ2-1; D is unresolved. Trimming removed 8 bases at V and 1 base at J, with 6 bases between. Germline assignment: CDR1 MNHNY and CDR2 SVGAGI (reference sequence). The CDR3 is made up of 12 amino acids. CDR3 nucleotide sequence: TGTGCCAGCCTGAGGTCCTACAATGAGCAGTTCTTC. It codes for CASLRSYNEQFF.

This clonotype was detected only a few times. The CDR3 sequence is CASSLSVRGTSGIVFGTDTQYF. The CDR3 nucleotides read TGTGCCAGCAGTTTATCGGTTCGAGGAACTAGCGGGATAGTTTTTGGCACAGATACGCAGTATTTT. The V gene is TRBV27, the J gene TRBJ2-3; 10 bases agree with TRBD2. V lost 0 bases to trimming and J lost 1 base; unmatched junction nucleotides: 19. CDR3 length equals 22 residues. The germline V gene encodes CDR1 MNHEY and CDR2 SMNVEV (reference sequence).

This chain uses TRBV6-2 or TRBV6-3 with TRBJ2-1, with D unclear. CDR3 length: 15 amino acids. With 2 bases removed from V and 6 bases from J, the gap between germline ends came to 14 bases. CDR1 is MNHEY, CDR2 SVGEGT, per germline. CDR3 protein: CASSYPRHGINEQFF. CDR3 nucleotide sequence: TGTGCCAGCAGTTACCCCCGACACGGAATCAATGAGCAGTTCTTC.

The chain employs TRBV5-1 and TRBJ2-7; D gene uncertain. Per the germline V gene, CDR1 is SGHRS and CDR2 is YFSETQ. The CDR3 sequence is 15 residues long. With 4 bases removed from V and 6 bases from J, the gap between germline ends came to 20 bases. This chain's CDR3 is CASSQTNVPSLEQYF. CDR3 DNA sequence: TGCGCCAGCAGCCAGACGAACGTACCCTCCCTCGAGCAGTACTTC.

This clonotype was detected a few times. The rearrangement joins TRBV12-3 or TRBV12-4 to TRBJ2-3; D unresolved. Trimming took off 2 bases at V and 4 bases at J, with 7 bases between the two ends. The CDR3 sequence is 13 residues long. CDR3 residues: CASSLTESDTQYF. The CDR3, as DNA: TGTGCCAGCAGTTTAACAGAGTCAGATACGCAGTATTTT.

Details on this clonotype: Just one base apart from a much larger clone, this may be a read error. The rearrangement joins TRBV5-6 to TRBJ1-4; D not certain. The CDR3 runs to 13 residues. Germline V CDR1 and CDR2: SGHDT, YYEEEE. CDR3 loop: CAISHRDNEKLFF. DNA for the CDR3: TGTGCCATCAGCCATCGGGATAATGAAAAACTGTTTTTT.

The chain is built from TRBV5-1 and TRBJ1-1, with 7 bases that match TRBD1. This CDR3 region has 14 residues. The germline V gene has CDR1 SGHRS and CDR2 YFSETQ. Trimming cost V 0 bases and J 7 bases; bases outside gene matches: 6. CDR3 nucleotide sequence: TGCGCCAGCAGCTTGGCCGTCACAGGGGTTGAAGCTTTCTTT. Translation gives CASSLAVTGVEAFF.

The rearrangement joins TRBV6-2 or TRBV6-3 to TRBJ2-4; 12 bases agree with TRBD2. Germline V gene data show CDR1 as MNHEY and CDR2 as SVGEGT. The CDR3 sequence is 20 residues long. The junction had 14 bases not matched to a gene; V was cut back by 2 bases and J by 3 bases. In nucleotides, the CDR3 is TGTGCCAGCAGTTACGCGATCCGGACTAGCGGGACCCGTGTCAAAAACATTCAGTACTTC. As protein: CASSYAIRTSGTRVKNIQYF.

This clonotype was found a few times. The rearrangement joins TRBV4-2 to TRBJ1-2; no clear D gene. The CDR3 is made up of 14 amino acids. Deletions cut 4 bases from V and 10 bases from J, with 19 bases between. Germline V gene lookup returns CDR1 LGHNA and CDR2 YNFKEQ. DNA of the CDR3: TGTGCCAGCAGCCCACAGAAGTTTAGCGGTCTCTACACCTTC. Protein sequence: CASSPQKFSGLYTF.

This chain links TRBV19 with TRBJ2-1; D unresolved. The CDR3 runs to 15 residues. Germline CDR1 reads LNHDA; CDR2 reads SQIVND (reference sequence). Trimming took off 3 bases at V and 3 bases at J, with 12 bases between the two ends. CDR3 loop: CASSMIPPGYNEQFF. CDR3 sequence (DNA): TGTGCCAGTAGTATGATCCCTCCGGGCTACAATGAGCAGTTCTTC.

The J gene is TRBJ2-1, the V gene TRBV6-5; TRBD1 agrees at 10 bases. Germline CDR1 and CDR2: MNHEY and SVGAGI. The CDR3 covers 15 residues. J was trimmed by 2 bases and V by 3 bases; bases with no gene match: 1. Here the CDR3 reads CASSYGTGAYNEQFF. DNA for the CDR3: TGTGCCAGCAGTTATGGGACAGGGGCCTACAATGAGCAGTTCTTC.

The chain is built from TRBV18 and TRBJ2-5; D is undetermined. In germline, CDR1 is KGHSH, CDR2 LQKENI. The CDR3 spans 13 residues. Trimming took 3 bases from V and 4 from J, leaving 9 bases between them. The CDR3 loop reads CASSPHRGETQYF. The CDR3 nucleotides are TGTGCCAGCTCACCTCACAGAGGAGAGACCCAGTACTTC.

The chain has TRBV28 and TRBJ2-7; 8 bases agree with TRBD2. With V trimmed by 6 bases and J by 5 bases, 6 bases remained unmatched. Per the germline V gene, CDR1 is MDHEN and CDR2 is SYDVKM. This CDR3 contains 13 residues. The CDR3 here is CASSDPGGDEQYF. DNA for the CDR3: TGTGCCAGCAGCGACCCGGGAGGGGACGAGCAGTACTTC.

The CDR3 DNA reads TGTGCCTGGAGTGGGGAGACTAGCGAAAGCACAGATACGCAGTATTTT. It is translated as CAWSGETSESTDTQYF. The V and J genes are TRBV30 and TRBJ2-3; 8 bases agree with TRBD2. There are 16 residues in the CDR3. After removal of 1 base from V and 0 bases from J, the junction contained 6 bases not matched to a gene. Per germline, CDR1 GTSNPN and CDR2 SVGIG (reference sequence).

The rearrangement joins TRBV25-1 to TRBJ2-1, with a possible D match to TRBD1 (5 bases). Germline values: CDR1 MGHDK, CDR2 SYGVNS. This CDR3 contains 16 residues. Trimming shortened V by 8 bases and J by 0 bases, and 17 bases separated the two germline ends. The CDR3 DNA reads TGTGCCAGCGGGAAGGGGCGAGAGAGCTCCTACAATGAGCAGTTCTTC. Protein: CASGKGRESSYNEQFF.

This clonotype turned up a few times. This chain uses TRBV5-6 with TRBJ2-3; TRBD1 aligns across 9 bases. Trimming took 4 bases from V and 3 from J; bases not matched to a gene: 12. The V gene's germline CDR1 is SGHDT and CDR2 YYEEEE. The CDR3 covers 17 residues. In DNA form, the CDR3 reads TGTGCCAGCAGCCTTAGGAAACAGGGGGCGATAACAGATACGCAGTATTTT. Encoded protein: CASSLRKQGAITDTQYF.

This clonotype was picked up many times. The chain uses TRBV5-6 and TRBJ1-6; D not certain. This CDR3 region has 16 residues. Germline V gene data show CDR1 as SGHDT and CDR2 as YYEEEE. The V end was cut by 2 bases, the J end by 7 bases, with 16 bases between. The CDR3 loop reads CASSFLSARGNSPLHF. The CDR3, as DNA: TGTGCCAGCAGCTTCTTGTCTGCCCGAGGGAATTCACCCCTCCACTTT.

The gene calls are TRBV3-1 and TRBJ2-1; 16 bases agree with TRBD2. Germline trimming cut 10 bases from V and 1 base from J; bases unmatched to any gene: 13. Germline CDR1 and CDR2: LGHDT and YNNKEL (reference sequence). This CDR3 region has 19 residues. The CDR3 bases are TGTGCCATCTGTTCAGGGACTAGCGGGAGGGCCAGGTCCTACAATGAGCAGTTCTTC. Amino acids: CAICSGTSGRARSYNEQFF.

The V and J genes are TRBV7-2 and TRBJ2-7; tentatively, D is TRBD2 (6 bases). V shed 2 bases and J shed 3 bases, with 14 bases lying between them. Germline V gives CDR1 SGHTA, CDR2 FQGNSA. There are 15 residues in the CDR3. CDR3 protein: CASSLNGGESYEQYF. In DNA form, the CDR3 reads TGTGCCAGCAGCTTAAACGGGGGAGAAAGCTACGAGCAGTACTTC.

This clonotype appeared a few times. The V and J genes are TRBV20-1 and TRBJ2-4; D call uncertain. This CDR3 is 16 amino acids long. Germline loops: CDR1 DFQATT, CDR2 SNEGSKA (reference sequence). The V end lost 5 bases, the J end lost 2 bases, and 19 bases lay between the germline ends. DNA for the CDR3: TGCAGTGCTTTCCCCAGCCCCCACGTCCCCAAAAACATTCAGTACTTC. Amino acid sequence: CSAFPSPHVPKNIQYF.

This rearrangement joins TRBV18 to TRBJ1-6; TRBD1 matches at 8 bases. Germline V gives CDR1 KGHSH, CDR2 LQKENI. The CDR3 covers 15 residues. V lost 3 bases to trimming and J lost 9 bases; unmatched junction nucleotides: 7. The CDR3 loop is CASSPVAGGTSPLHF. In nucleotides, the CDR3 is TGTGCCAGCTCACCGGTTGCAGGGGGCACTTCACCCCTCCACTTT.

CDR3 loop: CASSLWGGSSYEQYF. The CDR3 DNA reads TGTGCCAGCAGCTTGTGGGGCGGGAGCTCCTACGAGCAGTACTTC. The chain carries TRBV5-4 and TRBJ2-7, with 7 bases matching TRBD2. The V segment lost 1 base and the J segment 0 bases; nucleotides outside the gene matches: 4. The CDR3 is made up of 15 amino acids. Per germline, CDR1 SGHNT and CDR2 YYREEE (reference sequence).

This clonotype was counted between two and nine times. V is TRBV7-9 and J is TRBJ2-3, with 7 bases aligning to TRBD1. The V gene's germline CDR1 is SEHNR and CDR2 FQNEAQ (reference sequence). The CDR3 sequence is 16 residues long. The J segment lost 0 bases and the V segment lost 5 bases, leaving 8 bases of the junction unmatched. The CDR3: CASSPWNRGSTDTQYF. CDR3 coding DNA: TGTGCCAGCAGCCCCTGGAACAGGGGAAGCACAGATACGCAGTATTTT.

The chain couples TRBV12-3 or TRBV12-4 to TRBJ2-7; unclear D gene. Trimming pared 5 bases from V and 5 bases from J, leaving 13 bases between. The CDR3 has 13 residues. This chain's CDR3 is CASSLDKTHEQYF. For the CDR3, the DNA is TGTGCCAGCAGTCTTGACAAGACCCACGAGCAGTACTTC.

This clonotype was counted many times. The rearrangement uses TRBV5-1 and TRBJ2-3; D might be TRBD2 (6 bases). V was cut by 4 bases and J by 2 bases, with 11 bases left in between. CDR3 length: 14 residues. CDR1 and CDR2 from the germline V gene are SGHRS and YFSETQ. CDR3 region: CASSPGLNTDTQYF. The CDR3 region has the DNA TGCGCCAGCAGCCCGGGACTTAACACAGATACGCAGTATTTT.

The rearrangement uses TRBV20-1 and TRBJ1-5, with a possible D match to TRBD1 (6 bases). The CDR3 contains 12 residues. Trimming shortened V by 5 bases and J by 4 bases, and 9 bases separated the two germline ends. Germline V gives CDR1 DFQATT, CDR2 SNEGSKA (reference sequence). Here the CDR3 reads CSAGGANQPQHF. Here the CDR3 DNA reads TGCAGTGCTGGGGGGGCAAATCAGCCCCAGCATTTT.

This clonotype occurred many times. V gene TRBV11-2 combines with J gene TRBJ2-5; D remains unclear. Germline CDR1 reads SGHAT; CDR2 reads FQNNGV. Trimming stripped 3 bases from V and 1 base from J, with 9 bases between. This CDR3 region has 14 residues. The CDR3 region is CASSLGRVQETQYF. DNA for the CDR3: TGTGCCAGCAGCTTGGGTCGGGTCCAAGAGACCCAGTACTTC.

The genes are TRBV5-1 and TRBJ1-2; D not resolved. This CDR3 has 14 amino acids. Trimming removed 0 bases from V and 4 bases from J, with 10 bases in between. Germline V gene data show CDR1 as SGHRS and CDR2 as YFSETQ. Here the CDR3 reads CASSLDGTGYGYTF. The CDR3 DNA reads TGCGCCAGCAGCTTGGACGGCACCGGCTATGGCTACACCTTC.